Listed below are T cell receptor beta chains from one sample, sequenced in a study of T cell changes during pregnancy in multiple sclerosis. TCRdb keeps only in-frame clones here, not all; method: immunoSEQ multiplex PCR. The repertoire includes around 27,000 clones, more than 90% of them detected once, and 0.65% to 0.9% sits in the top ten. The sequencing here drew on CD4+ T cells from peripheral blood mononuclear cells, taken in the first trimester of pregnancy. The receptors stem from a female donor with multiple sclerosis, enrolled in a pregnancy study. CDR3s include the opening cysteine and the closing phenylalanine or tryptophan. Fields, in order: D gene, J gene, V gene, clone size, CDR3 protein, CDR3 DNA. The D gene is left open where the match is weak. A row's size may be missing; if present it is once, few, many or a size class.

- TRBJ1-5 TRBV5-8 - CASSVGQRQPQHF TGTGCCAGCAGCGTCGGACAGCGTCAGCCCCAGCATTTT
TRBD2 TRBJ2-3 TRBV27 - CASSLSPGGTQYF TGTGCCAGCAGTCTCTCCCCGGGGGGGACGCAGTATTTT
- TRBJ1-6 TRBV4-1 once CASSPRVGGSNSPLHF TGCGCCAGCAGCCCGAGAGTGGGGGGTTCTAATTCACCCCTCCACTTT
TRBD1 TRBJ1-2 TRBV5-4 - CASSLETGSYYGYTF TGTGCCAGCAGCTTGGAGACAGGGAGTTACTATGGCTACACCTTC
- TRBJ2-3 TRBV6-4 - CASSVPLEDIGTQYF TGTGCCAGCAGCGTGCCCCTAGAGGACATTGGTACGCAGTATTTT
TRBD1 TRBJ1-2 TRBV7-9 - CASSLGTGDGYTF TGTGCCAGCAGCTTAGGGACAGGCGATGGCTACACCTTC
- TRBJ1-5 TRBV5-1 - CASSLGAAGNQPQHF TGCGCCAGCAGCTTGGGGGCAGCTGGCAATCAGCCCCAGCATTTT
- TRBJ2-2 TRBV5-1 once CASSLEGGGRIGELFF TGCGCCAGCAGCTTGGAGGGGGGGGGCCGGATCGGGGAGCTGTTTTTT
- TRBJ1-2 TRBV7-9 - CASSFRGGDGYTF TGTGCCAGCAGCTTCCGAGGAGGGGATGGCTACACCTTC
- TRBJ1-5 TRBV7-6 - CASSFDLDFSNQPQHF TGTGCCAGCAGCTTTGATCTGGACTTTAGCAATCAGCCCCAGCATTTT
TRBD2 TRBJ2-1 TRBV7-6 - CASSPTGGIGYEQFF TGTGCCAGCAGCCCAACGGGGGGGATAGGATATGAGCAGTTCTTC
TRBD1 TRBJ2-7 TRBV5-1 - CASSLPRSGQFFYEQYF TGCGCCAGCAGCTTGCCTCGGTCGGGACAGTTCTTCTACGAGCAGTACTTC
TRBD1 TRBJ1-1 TRBV6-1 - CASSRQGNTEAFF TGTGCCAGCAGTAGACAGGGGAACACTGAAGCTTTCTTT
TRBD2 TRBJ2-6 TRBV19 - CASSIWLAGTRANVLTF TGTGCCAGTAGTATATGGTTAGCGGGGACTAGGGCCAACGTCCTGACTTTC
TRBD2 TRBJ2-1 TRBV4-3 - CASSQVVQRGVNEQFF TGCGCCAGCAGCCAAGTAGTCCAGCGGGGGGTGAATGAGCAGTTCTTC
- TRBJ1-1 TRBV5-4 - CASSRQNTEAFF TGTGCCAGCAGCAGACAGAACACTGAAGCTTTCTTT
- TRBJ1-1 TRBV19 - CASSLDSNTEAFF TGTGCCAGTAGCCTGGACAGCAACACTGAAGCTTTCTTT
- TRBJ2-1 TRBV4-3 - CASGRQGIGEQFF TGCGCCAGCGGGCGGCAGGGGATAGGTGAGCAGTTCTTC
TRBD2 TRBJ2-3 TRBV5-1 - CASSLPPAGVTDTQYF TGCGCCAGCAGCTTGCCCCCAGCGGGGGTCACAGATACGCAGTATTTT
- TRBJ2-5 TRBV20-1 - CSATPQETQYF TGCAGTGCTACCCCGCAAGAGACCCAGTACTTC
- TRBJ1-2 TRBV18 - CASSPGGARDYGYTF TGTGCCAGCTCACCAGGGGGGGCGCGTGACTATGGCTACACCTTC
- TRBJ2-7 TRBV14 few CASSPIGQTGDEQYF TGTGCCAGCAGCCCCATCGGACAGACCGGGGACGAGCAGTACTTC
TRBD2 TRBJ2-3 TRBV9 - CASSPQVTGGSDTQYF TGTGCCAGCAGCCCTCAAGTAACGGGGGGTTCAGATACGCAGTATTTT
TRBD1 TRBJ1-3 TRBV7-3 - CASSDRDSGNTIYF TGTGCCAGCAGCGACAGGGACTCTGGAAACACCATATATTTT
TRBD1 TRBJ1-1 TRBV4-3 - CASSQGGARGDTEAFF TGCGCCAGCAGCCAAGGGGGGGCCAGGGGGGACACTGAAGCTTTCTTT
- TRBJ2-1 TRBV28 - CASTHWDSNEQFF TGTGCCAGCACCCACTGGGACTCTAATGAGCAGTTCTTC
- TRBJ2-5 TRBV7-7 once CASSFSAGAMEETQYF TGTGCTAGCAGCTTTAGCGCAGGGGCGATGGAGGAGACCCAGTACTTC
- TRBJ1-3 TRBV4-3 once CASSLRALLDSGNTIYF TGCGCCAGCAGCCTCCGTGCCCTACTAGACTCTGGAAACACCATATATTTT
- TRBJ1-6 TRBV7-2 - CASSFRGDGSPLHF TGTGCCAGCAGCTTCCGCGGGGACGGTTCACCCCTCCACTTT
TRBD1 TRBJ2-1 TRBV7-3 - CASSRLGQGSGEQFF TGTGCCAGCAGCCGGTTGGGACAGGGAAGTGGTGAGCAGTTCTTC
- TRBJ1-1 TRBV29-1 - CSVAAGWGMNTEAFF TGCAGCGTTGCGGCAGGCTGGGGCATGAACACTGAAGCTTTCTTT
TRBD2 TRBJ2-7 TRBV5-1 once CASSPLAGGSEEQYF TGCGCCAGCAGCCCCTTAGCGGGGGGTTCAGAGGAGCAGTACTTC
TRBD1 TRBJ1-2 TRBV29-1 - CSVQGASGYTF TGCAGCGTTCAGGGGGCGAGTGGCTACACCTTC
- TRBJ2-1 TRBV15 once CATGKGQGGSDEQFF TGTGCCACCGGGAAGGGTCAAGGGGGTAGCGATGAGCAGTTCTTC
TRBD1 TRBJ1-3 TRBV5-1 - CASSSQGAENTIYF TGCGCCAGCAGCTCACAGGGGGCTGAAAACACCATATATTTT
- TRBJ2-5 TRBV7-2 - CASSFAGAGETQYF TGTGCCAGCAGCTTTGCGGGGGCGGGGGAGACCCAGTACTTC
- TRBJ1-1 TRBV7-3 once CASSLMRQLNTEAFF TGTGCCAGCAGCTTAATGAGACAGCTGAACACTGAAGCTTTCTTT
TRBD2 TRBJ2-2 TRBV9 - CASSVGGGNTGELFF TGTGCCAGCAGCGTGGGCGGGGGAAACACCGGGGAGCTGTTTTTT
TRBD1 TRBJ1-3 TRBV11-2 - CASSSPRQGLGNTIYF TGTGCCAGCAGCTCCCCGCGACAGGGGTTAGGAAACACCATATATTTT
TRBD2 TRBJ2-1 TRBV7-9 - CASSLSLAGSYNEQFF TGTGCCAGCAGCTTATCCCTAGCGGGGTCCTACAATGAGCAGTTCTTC
- TRBJ1-2 TRBV2 - CASSGGGLNYGYTF TGTGCCAGCAGTGGCGGGGGGCTTAACTATGGCTACACCTTC
- TRBJ1-1 TRBV11-2 - CASSLWEDTEAFF TGTGCCAGCAGCTTATGGGAGGACACTGAAGCTTTCTTT
- TRBJ1-2 TRBV9 - CASSVVQGGGYTF TGTGCCAGCAGCGTAGTACAGGGCGGTGGCTACACCTTC
- TRBJ1-2 TRBV7-9 - CASSFLLYGYTF TGTGCCAGCAGCTTTTTGTTATATGGCTACACCTTC
TRBD1 TRBJ1-2 TRBV6-1 - CASSTGTGSYGYTF TGTGCCAGCAGCACCGGGACAGGGTCCTATGGCTACACCTTC
- TRBJ1-4 TRBV4-3 - CASSLGVGRKLFF TGCGCCAGCAGCTTAGGTGTAGGGAGGAAACTGTTTTTT
TRBD1 TRBJ2-5 TRBV7-9 - CASSSAGQGARETQYF TGTGCCAGCAGCTCCGCGGGACAGGGGGCCCGTGAGACCCAGTACTTC
TRBD2 TRBJ2-5 TRBV4-2 - CASSQDVAGLAGGRTQYF TGTGCCAGCAGCCAAGATGTGGCGGGACTAGCGGGTGGGCGGACCCAGTACTTC
TRBD1 TRBJ1-2 TRBV6-5 - CASNEQGTRGYTF TGTGCCAGCAACGAACAGGGGACACGGGGCTACACCTTC
- TRBJ2-2 TRBV5-1 - CASSPLTRAGELFF TGCGCCAGCAGCCCCCTCACTAGGGCCGGGGAGCTGTTTTTT
TRBD1 TRBJ1-1 TRBV5-1 - CASSLEGLQGGTEAFF TGCGCCAGCAGCTTGGAGGGTCTACAGGGGGGCACTGAAGCTTTCTTT